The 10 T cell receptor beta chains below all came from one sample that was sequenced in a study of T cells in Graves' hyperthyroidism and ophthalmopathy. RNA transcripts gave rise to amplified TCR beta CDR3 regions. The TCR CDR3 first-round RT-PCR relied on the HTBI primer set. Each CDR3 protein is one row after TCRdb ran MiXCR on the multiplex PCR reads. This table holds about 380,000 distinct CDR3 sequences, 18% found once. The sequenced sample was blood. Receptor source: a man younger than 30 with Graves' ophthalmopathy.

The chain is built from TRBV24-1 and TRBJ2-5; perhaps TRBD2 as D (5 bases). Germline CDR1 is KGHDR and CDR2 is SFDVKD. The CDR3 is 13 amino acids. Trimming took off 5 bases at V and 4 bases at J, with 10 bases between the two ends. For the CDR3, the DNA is TGTGCCACCAGTGGCCTGGCGGGAGAGACCCAGTACTTC. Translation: CATSGLAGETQYF.

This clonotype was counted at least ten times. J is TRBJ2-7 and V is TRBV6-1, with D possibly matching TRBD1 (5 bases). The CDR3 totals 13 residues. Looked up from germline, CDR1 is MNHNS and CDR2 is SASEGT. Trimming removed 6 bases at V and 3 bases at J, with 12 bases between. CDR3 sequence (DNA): TGTGCCAGCAGGATTACAGGCTTCTACGAGCAGTACTTC. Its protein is CASRITGFYEQYF.

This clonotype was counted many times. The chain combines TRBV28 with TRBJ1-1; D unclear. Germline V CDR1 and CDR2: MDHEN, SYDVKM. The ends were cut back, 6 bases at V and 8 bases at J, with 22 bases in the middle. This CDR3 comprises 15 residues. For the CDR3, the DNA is TGTGCCAGCAGCCACAAAAGAGGATTGGTTACCGAAGCTTTCTTT. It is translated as CASSHKRGLVTEAFF.

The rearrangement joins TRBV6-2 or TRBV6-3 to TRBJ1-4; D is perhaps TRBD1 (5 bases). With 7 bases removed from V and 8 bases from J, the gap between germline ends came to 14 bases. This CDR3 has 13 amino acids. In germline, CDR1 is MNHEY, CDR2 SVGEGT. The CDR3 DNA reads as TGTGCCAGCACAGGAGGGGTAGGGGAAAAACTGTTTTTT. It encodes CASTGGVGEKLFF.

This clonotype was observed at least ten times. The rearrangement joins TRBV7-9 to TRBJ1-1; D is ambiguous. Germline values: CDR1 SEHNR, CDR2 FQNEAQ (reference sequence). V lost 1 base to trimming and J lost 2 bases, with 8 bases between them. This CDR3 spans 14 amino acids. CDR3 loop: CASSLDTVNTEAFF. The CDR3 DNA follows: TGTGCCAGCAGCTTAGACACGGTTAACACTGAAGCTTTCTTT.

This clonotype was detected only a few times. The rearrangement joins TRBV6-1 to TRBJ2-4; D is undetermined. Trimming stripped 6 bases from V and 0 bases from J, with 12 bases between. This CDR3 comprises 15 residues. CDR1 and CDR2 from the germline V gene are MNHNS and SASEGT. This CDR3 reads CASRVGPLAKNIQYF. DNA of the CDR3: TGTGCCAGCAGAGTAGGGCCCCTAGCCAAAAACATTCAGTACTTC.

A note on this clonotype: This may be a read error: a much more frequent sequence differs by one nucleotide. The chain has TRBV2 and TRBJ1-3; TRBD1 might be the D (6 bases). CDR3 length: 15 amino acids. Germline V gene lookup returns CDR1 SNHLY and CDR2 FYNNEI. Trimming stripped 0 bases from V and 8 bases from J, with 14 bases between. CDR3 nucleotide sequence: TGTGCCAGCAGTGAAGCGACAGGCTACGGAGACACCATATATTTT. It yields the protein CASSEATGYGDTIYF.

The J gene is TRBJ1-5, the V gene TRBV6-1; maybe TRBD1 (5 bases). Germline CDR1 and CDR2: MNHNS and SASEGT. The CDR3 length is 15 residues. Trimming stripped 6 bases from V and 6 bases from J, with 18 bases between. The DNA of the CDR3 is TGTGCCAGCAGGGCCGGGACTGAAAAGATTCAGCCCCAGCATTTT. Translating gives CASRAGTEKIQPQHF.

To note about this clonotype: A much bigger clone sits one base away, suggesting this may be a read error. This chain's CDR3 is CASSFLGGANNEQFF. In DNA form, the CDR3 reads TGTGCCAGCAGCTTCCTCGGGGGAGCTAACAATGAGCAGTTCTTC. This chain uses TRBV7-2 with TRBJ2-1, with D tentatively TRBD2 (6 bases). The CDR3 has 15 residues. V was cut by 3 bases and J by 5 bases, with 14 bases left in between. Germline V gene data show CDR1 as SGHTA and CDR2 as FQGNSA.

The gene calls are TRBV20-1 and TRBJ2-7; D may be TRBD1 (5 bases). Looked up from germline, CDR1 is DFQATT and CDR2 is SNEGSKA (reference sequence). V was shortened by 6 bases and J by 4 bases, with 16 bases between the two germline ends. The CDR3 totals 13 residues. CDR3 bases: TGCAGTGCCAACCGACAGAGAGATTACGAGCAGTACTTC. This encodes CSANRQRDYEQYF.